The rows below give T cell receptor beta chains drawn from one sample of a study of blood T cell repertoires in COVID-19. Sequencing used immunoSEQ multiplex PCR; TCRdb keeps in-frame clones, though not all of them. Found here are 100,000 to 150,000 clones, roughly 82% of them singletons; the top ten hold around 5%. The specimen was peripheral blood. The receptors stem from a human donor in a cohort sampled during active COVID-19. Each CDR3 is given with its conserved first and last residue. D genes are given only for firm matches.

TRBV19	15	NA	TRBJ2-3	TGTGCCAGTAGTTTAGGAATAACTAGCACAGATACGCAGTATTTT	CASSLGITSTDTQYF
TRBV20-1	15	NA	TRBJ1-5	TGCAGTGCTAGTGCCCCAGGGGAACTCAATCAGCCCCAGCATTTT	CSASAPGELNQPQHF
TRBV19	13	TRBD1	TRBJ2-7	TGTGCCAGTAGTTGGACAGGGAAGCGCGAGCAGTACTTC	CASSWTGKREQYF
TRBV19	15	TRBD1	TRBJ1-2	TGTGCCAGTAGTACCGCCGGGACAGGGGGCTATGGCTACACCTTC	CASSTAGTGGYGYTF
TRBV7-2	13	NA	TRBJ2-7	TGTGCCAGCAGCCCCTGGGCAGGCTTCGAGCAGTACTTC	CASSPWAGFEQYF
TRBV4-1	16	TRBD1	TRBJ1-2	TGCGCCAGCAGCAAAGAGGGACAGGGGGCTAACTATGGCTACACCTTC	CASSKEGQGANYGYTF
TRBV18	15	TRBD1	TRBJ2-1	TGTGCCAGCTCACCGGGACAGGTTCTCTACAATGAGCAGTTCTTC	CASSPGQVLYNEQFF
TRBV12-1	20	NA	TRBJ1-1	TGTGCCAGCAGCTTTGCGCAGGGACAGCAATCATCCCGTGACGGGGTTGAAGCTTTCTTT	CASSFAQGQQSSRDGVEAFF
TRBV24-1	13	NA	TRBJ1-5	TGTGCCACCAGGGAAAGGGGAGGTCAGCCCCAGCATTTT	CATRERGGQPQHF
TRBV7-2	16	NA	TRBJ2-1	TGTGCCAGCAGCTCAGGGGGACTAGTAATATCAAGTGAGCAGTTCTTC	CASSSGGLVISSEQFF